The 25 T cell receptor beta chains below come from one sample, sequenced in a study of cytomegalovirus exposure and HLA in healthy donors (dated by TCRdb to 2016 to 2017). The library was built by means of the immunoSEQ multiplex PCR assay. A mixture of 60 forward primers for TCR Vbeta segments and 13 reverse primers for TCR Jbeta segments was used in the multiplex PCR. This is the immuneACCESS table as TCRdb keeps it, with only in-frame sequences that have V and J called. A part of the clones is gone; compared with another copy, unresolved V genes explain less than half, and the rest is unexplained. A total of roughly 200,000 clones appear in this sample, approximately 82% of them only once. The ten largest make up 0.58% of the sample. The sequenced material came from PBMCs. The receptors were sampled from a woman aged 40-49 years in good health and CMV-seronegative.

The V and J genes are TRBV7-9 and TRBJ2-3, with 8 bases aligning to TRBD2. In germline, CDR1 is SEHNR, CDR2 FQNEAQ (reference sequence). This CDR3 region has 16 residues. With V trimmed by 1 base and J by 10 bases, 13 bases remained unmatched. CDR3 DNA sequence: TGTGCCAGCAGCTTAGACGGTAGCGGGGACCTTTATGCGCAGTATTTT. It specifies CASSLDGSGDLYAQYF.

The J gene is TRBJ1-4, the V gene TRBV6-1, with 8 bases that match TRBD1. Unmatched junction bases numbered 4, after V lost 5 bases and J lost 8 bases. Germline V gives CDR1 MNHNS, CDR2 SASEGT. The CDR3 extends over 13 amino acids. CDR3 residues: CASSRQGPEKLFF. The CDR3 DNA sequence: TGTGCCAGCAGTAGACAGGGGCCCGAAAAACTGTTTTTT.

The chain uses TRBV5-6 and TRBJ1-2; D possibly corresponds to TRBD1 (6 bases). The germline V and J ends were trimmed by 2 bases and 3 bases, with 11 bases remaining between them. Germline values: CDR1 SGHDT, CDR2 YYEEEE. The CDR3 length is 14 residues. This CDR3 is CASSFTGTDYGYTF. The DNA of the CDR3 is TGTGCCAGCAGCTTCACAGGGACCGACTATGGCTACACCTTC.

V usage is TRBV25-1 and J usage is TRBJ2-2; D not resolved. The germline V gene encodes CDR1 MGHDK and CDR2 SYGVNS. There are 13 residues in the CDR3. The V and J ends lost 7 bases and 3 bases respectively, with 9 bases between them. CDR3 DNA: TGTGCCAGCAAAGCGCGAGACACCGGGGAGCTGTTTTTT. Protein: CASKARDTGELFF.

This clone showed up just once. V usage is TRBV6-1 and J usage is TRBJ2-5; 8 nucleotides match TRBD1. The CDR3 has 15 residues. Trimming at V came to 7 bases and at J to 4 bases, leaving 11 bases not matched to a gene. Looked up from germline, CDR1 is MNHNS and CDR2 is SASEGT. The CDR3 bases are TGTGCCAGCACTGTCGGGACAGGTGGGGGAGAGACCCAGTACTTC. Residues: CASTVGTGGGETQYF.

The table lists this clone with a count of one. This chain links TRBV6-5 with TRBJ2-7, with 7 bases that match TRBD2. Germline CDR1 reads MNHEY; CDR2 reads SVGAGI. V was clipped by 2 bases and J by 0 bases; unmatched bases: 7. The CDR3 extends over 16 amino acids. CDR3 nucleotide sequence: TGTGCCAGCAGTTACGCACCGGGGGGTTCCTCCTACGAGCAGTACTTC. Protein product: CASSYAPGGSSYEQYF.

The chain is built from TRBV2 and TRBJ2-7; 10 bases agree with TRBD1. CDR1 is SNHLY and CDR2 is FYNNEI in the germline V gene. The junction had 16 bases not matched to a gene; V was cut back by 7 bases and J by 7 bases. The CDR3 contains 16 residues. This CDR3 is CASIAELTGGGGEQYF. The DNA of the CDR3 is TGTGCCAGCATCGCGGAATTGACAGGGGGCGGGGGAGAGCAGTACTTC.

The chain combines TRBV28 with TRBJ1-5; a possible D gene is TRBD1 (5 bases). V lost 2 bases and J lost 7, with 15 bases in between. There are 15 residues in the CDR3. Looked up from germline, CDR1 is MDHEN and CDR2 is SYDVKM. The CDR3 here is CASSLAQGQWQPQHF. CDR3 DNA sequence: TGTGCCAGCAGTTTAGCGCAGGGTCAATGGCAGCCCCAGCATTTT.

This clone came up a few times. J is TRBJ1-6 and V is TRBV14; D unclear. This CDR3 spans 14 amino acids. Germline V lookup: CDR1 SGHDN, CDR2 FVKESK. V dropped 2 bases and J dropped 10 bases, with 12 bases sitting between them. CDR3 nucleotide sequence: TGTGCCAGCAGCCAACGGGAGGGAGGATCACCCCTCCACTTT. Amino acid sequence: CASSQREGGSPLHF.

This rearrangement joins TRBV5-1 to TRBJ2-5; tentatively, D is TRBD1 (6 bases). The J call may be mistaken, given a closer DNA end match to TRBJ2-7. The CDR3 covers 14 residues. Germline CDR1 reads SGHRS; CDR2 reads YFSETQ. CDR3 bases: TGCGCCAGCAGCTTGGAGACAGGACCCTACGAGCAGTACTTC. Translated, it gives CASSLETGPYEQYF.

CDR3 sequence: CASSLRGHQRFSYEQYF. CDR3 nucleotides: TGTGCCAGCAGCTTAAGGGGACACCAACGTTTCTCCTACGAGCAGTACTTC. J is TRBJ2-7 and V is TRBV13; D perhaps matches TRBD1 (6 bases). Trimming cost V 2 bases and J 0 bases, with 17 bases left between them. This CDR3 is built from 17 residues. Germline V gene data show CDR1 as PRHDT and CDR2 as FYEKMQ (reference sequence). Full variable domain (missing parts from reference TRBV13 and TRBJ2-7): AAGVIQSPRHLIKEKRETATLKCYPIPRHDTVYWYQQGPGQDPQFLISFYEKMQSDKGSIPDRFSAQQFSDYHSELNMSSLELGDSALYFCASSLRGHQRFSYEQYFGPGTRLTVT.

This chain joins TRBV7-9 and TRBJ2-3; tentative D call: TRBD1 (5 bases). The CDR3 runs to 14 residues. Germline lookup yields CDR1 SEHNR and CDR2 FQNEAQ (reference sequence). Between the trimmed V and J ends, which lost 1 base and 2 bases, there was a span of 7 bases. Written as DNA, the CDR3 is TGTGCCAGCAGCTTAGAACAGGTCACAGATACGCAGTATTTT. This sequence encodes CASSLEQVTDTQYF. The full variable domain, with the rest looked up from reference TRBV7-9 and TRBJ2-3, is DTGVSQNPRHKITKRGQNVTFRCDPISEHNRLYWYRQTLGQGPEFLTYFQNEAQLEKSRLLSDRFSAERPKGSFSTLEIQRTEQGDSAMYLCASSLEQVTDTQYFGPGTRLTVL.

The chain uses TRBV7-9 and TRBJ2-1; perhaps TRBD2 as D (6 bases). In germline, CDR1 is SEHNR, CDR2 FQNEAQ (reference sequence). V dropped 6 bases and J dropped 1 base, with 16 bases sitting between them. The CDR3 runs to 16 residues. This chain's CDR3 is CASSNTGDLSYNEQFF. CDR3 nucleotide sequence: TGTGCCAGCAGTAACACGGGGGACCTTTCCTACAATGAGCAGTTCTTC.

V gene TRBV18 combines with J gene TRBJ2-7; 9 bases agree with TRBD1. The V and J ends lost 2 bases and 5 bases, in that order; junction bases with no gene match: 10. The CDR3 covers 16 residues. CDR1 is KGHSH and CDR2 is LQKENI in the germline V gene. CDR3 residues: CASSPSLGQGMHEQYF. The CDR3 nucleotides are TGTGCCAGCTCACCAAGCCTGGGACAGGGCATGCACGAGCAGTACTTC.

The J gene is TRBJ1-1, the V gene TRBV5-6, with D possibly matching TRBD1 (5 bases). Germline V gene data show CDR1 as SGHDT and CDR2 as YYEEEE. CDR3 length: 14 residues. The ends were cut back, 2 bases at V and 6 bases at J, with 14 bases in the middle. DNA of the CDR3: TGTGCCAGCAGCTTCTCCGGGGGGATGTCTGAAGCTTTCTTT. It translates to CASSFSGGMSEAFF.

This clone has a handful of counts. V and J are TRBV7-9 and TRBJ1-1; D possibly corresponds to TRBD1 (5 bases). From germline, CDR1 is SEHNR and CDR2 FQNEAQ (reference sequence). V was pared by 5 bases and J by 4 bases, with 14 bases between. This CDR3 is 14 amino acids long. This CDR3 reads CASSDRWGGTEAFF. The CDR3, as DNA: TGTGCCAGCAGCGACCGGTGGGGGGGCACTGAAGCTTTCTTT.

This chain joins TRBV5-4 and TRBJ1-2; D may be TRBD1 (5 bases). This CDR3 spans 12 amino acids. V was pared by 4 bases and J by 8 bases, with 12 bases between. Germline V gene sequence: CDR1 SGHNT, CDR2 YYREEE (reference sequence). CDR3 sequence (DNA): TGTGCCAGCAGCCGACAGTCCTCGGGCTACACCTTC. Translating it yields CASSRQSSGYTF. Based on the CDR3 plus reference TRBV5-4 and TRBJ1-2, the full variable domain is ETGVTQSPTHLIKTRGQQVTLRCSSQSGHNTVSWYQQALGQGPQFIFQYYREEENGRGNFPPRFSGLQFPNYSSELNVNALELDDSALYLCASSRQSSGYTFGSGTRLTVV.

The chain couples TRBV10-1 to TRBJ1-6; the match to TRBD1 covers 9 bases. The CDR3 runs 16 residues. The V gene end was trimmed by 1 base and the J gene end by 9 bases; junction bases not matched to a gene: 7. Germline CDR1 reads WNHNN; CDR2 reads SYGVQD (reference sequence). CDR3 in amino acids: CASSEYGQGKISPLHF. CDR3 nucleotide sequence: TGCGCCAGCAGTGAGTATGGACAGGGGAAGATTTCACCCCTCCACTTT.

A few counts support this clone. The V gene is TRBV27, the J gene TRBJ2-2, with 8 bases aligning to TRBD2. V was pared by 4 bases and J by 6 bases, with 7 bases of the junction left unmatched. The germline CDR1 and CDR2 sequences are MNHEY and SMNVEV (reference sequence). CDR3 length: 15 amino acids. CDR3 DNA sequence: TGTGCCAGCAGTTCCCTTGGACTAGCTTCCGGGGAGCTGTTTTTT. The encoded protein is CASSSLGLASGELFF.

The chain carries TRBV28 and TRBJ1-5, with a tentative D call TRBD1 (6 bases). The CDR3 consists of 14 residues. Trimming removed 4 bases from V and 3 bases from J, with 10 bases in between. Germline assignment: CDR1 MDHEN and CDR2 SYDVKM. The CDR3, as DNA: TGTGCCAGCAGTTCCCACAGGGACAATCAGCCCCAGCATTTT. Protein product: CASSSHRDNQPQHF.

A single count supports this clone. The CDR3, as DNA: TGCGCCAGCAGTTATACAGGGGACTATGGCTACACCTTC. Translating gives CASSYTGDYGYTF. The chain links TRBV4-1 to TRBJ1-2, with 7 bases identical to TRBD1. The V and J ends lost 6 bases and 3 bases, in that order; junction bases with no gene match: 4. Germline CDR1 MGHRA, CDR2 YSYEKL. This CDR3 region has 13 residues.

The chain employs TRBV7-9 and TRBJ2-7, with a possible D match to TRBD2 (5 bases). The V gene's germline CDR1 is SEHNR and CDR2 FQNEAQ (reference sequence). Deletions cut 2 bases from V and 4 bases from J, with 18 bases between. The CDR3 length is 16 residues. The CDR3 DNA reads TGTGCCAGCAGCTTAAATCCAAGTTGGAGGAGATACGAGCAGTACTTC. Its translation is CASSLNPSWRRYEQYF.

This clone was found a few times. The chain is built from TRBV6-5 and TRBJ1-1, with unresolved D. V gave up 2 bases and J gave up 1 base, with 11 bases separating them. Germline CDR1 is MNHEY and CDR2 is SVGAGI. The CDR3 has 15 amino acids. The CDR3 DNA follows: TGTGCCAGCAGTTACAGTAGACAACCGAACACTGAAGCTTTCTTT. Amino acid sequence: CASSYSRQPNTEAFF.

The rearrangement joins TRBV5-6 to TRBJ1-5; 7 bases line up with TRBD1. Per germline, CDR1 SGHDT and CDR2 YYEEEE. The CDR3 is 16 residues long. After removal of 4 bases from V and 2 bases from J, the junction contained 9 bases not matched to a gene. DNA for the CDR3: TGTGCCAGCAGCGTAAACAGGGGAATGGGCAATCAGCCCCAGCATTTT. Protein product: CASSVNRGMGNQPQHF.

The V and J genes are TRBV6-6 and TRBJ1-1; no clear D gene. CDR1 and CDR2 from the germline V gene are MNHNY and SVGAGI (reference sequence). This CDR3 is 12 amino acids long. Trimming pared 5 bases from V and 5 bases from J, leaving 9 bases between. CDR3 sequence (DNA): TGTGCCAGCAGTCCTCCTCGTACTGAAGCTTTCTTT. Translation gives CASSPPRTEAFF.